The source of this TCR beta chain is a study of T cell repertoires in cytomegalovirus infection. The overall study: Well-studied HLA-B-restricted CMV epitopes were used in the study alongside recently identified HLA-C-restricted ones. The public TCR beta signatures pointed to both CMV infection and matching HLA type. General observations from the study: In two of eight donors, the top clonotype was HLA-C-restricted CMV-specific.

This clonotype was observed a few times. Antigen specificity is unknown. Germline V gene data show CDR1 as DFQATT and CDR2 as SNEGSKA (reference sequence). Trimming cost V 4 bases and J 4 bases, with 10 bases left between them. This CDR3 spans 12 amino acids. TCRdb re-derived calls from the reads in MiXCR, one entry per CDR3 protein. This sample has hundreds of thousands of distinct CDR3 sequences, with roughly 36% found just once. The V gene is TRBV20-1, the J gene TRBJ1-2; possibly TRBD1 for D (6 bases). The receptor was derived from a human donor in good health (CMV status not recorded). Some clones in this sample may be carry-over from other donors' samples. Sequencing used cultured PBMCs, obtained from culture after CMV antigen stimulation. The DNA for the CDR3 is TGCAGTGCTACGGGGGGCGGCTATGGCTACACCTTC. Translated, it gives CSATGGGYGYTF.